Listed below are T cell receptor beta chains from one sample, sequenced in a study of shared clonotypes between healthy human individuals. Produced via immunoSEQ multiplex PCR; TCRdb's table is partial and in-frame only. The table lists 190,000 or so clones, over 50% of them singletons. Sample: memory CD4+ T cells sorted from blood. The receptors originated from a man aged 30 to 45 in good health. The CDR3 runs from the conserved cysteine through the conserved F or W. The D gene is left open where the match is weak. Only some rows state a clone size, as once, few, many or a class for expanded clones.

d_call	j_call	v_call	cdr3_length	clone_size	cdr3_nt	cdr3_aa
NA	TRBJ1-1	TRBV2	13	few	TGTGCCAGCAGCCCCCGGGAGTCCACTGAAGCTTTCTTT	CASSPRESTEAFF
NA	TRBJ1-4	TRBV6-1	14	NA	TGTGCCAGCCAAAGGGGCGCAACTAATGAAAAACTGTTTTTT	CASQRGATNEKLFF
NA	TRBJ2-7	TRBV6-1	15	NA	TGTGCCAGCAGTGAAATGGCGTCTCCTTACTACGAGCAGTACTTC	CASSEMASPYYEQYF
NA	TRBJ1-1	TRBV30	12	NA	TGTGCCCTGACCCAGGGGAAATATAGCGCTTTCTTT	CALTQGKYSAFF
NA	TRBJ1-5	TRBV12-2	14	many	TGTGCAAGTCGCTTAGGGTTCGTCAATCAGCCCCAGCATTTT	CASRLGFVNQPQHF
TRBD1	TRBJ2-1	TRBV4-2	16	NA	TGTGCCAGCAGCCAAGGGAACAGGGGGCTTAACAATGAGCAGTTCTTC	CASSQGNRGLNNEQFF
TRBD1	TRBJ2-1	TRBV5-4	12	NA	TGTGCCAGCAGTCTTACAGGGGATGAGCAGTTCTTC	CASSLTGDEQFF
NA	TRBJ2-1	TRBV11-2	13	once	TGTGCCAGCAGCTTTGCGGGAATCGGGGAGCAGTTCTTC	CASSFAGIGEQFF
NA	TRBJ2-2	TRBV5-1	15	NA	TGCGCCAGCAGCCCTGGCCACAGGGAGACCGGGGAGCTGTTTTTT	CASSPGHRETGELFF
TRBD1	TRBJ2-1	TRBV18	14	NA	TGTGCCAGTATAGGGGACAGGGAGAGCAATGAGCAGTTCTTC	CASIGDRESNEQFF
TRBD2	TRBJ2-1	TRBV7-2	15	NA	TGTGCCAGCAGCTCAGCGGGAGGTGGCTACAATGAGCAGTTCTTC	CASSSAGGGYNEQFF
NA	TRBJ2-7	TRBV18	12	NA	TGTGCCAGCTCACCTAGGAATTTCGAGCAGTACTTC	CASSPRNFEQYF
NA	TRBJ2-5	TRBV6-1	15	NA	TGTGCCAACGGCCGGGGGACTGGGTTCCAAGAGACCCAGTACTTC	CANGRGTGFQETQYF
NA	TRBJ2-7	TRBV7-2	12	NA	TGTGCCAGCAGCTACGTCGCGTACGAGCAGTACTTC	CASSYVAYEQYF
TRBD2	TRBJ2-1	TRBV19	17	NA	TGTGCCAGTAGTAAGCTAGCGGGAGATATCTCCTACAATGAGCAGTTCTTC	CASSKLAGDISYNEQFF
TRBD2	TRBJ2-3	TRBV7-3	16	NA	TGTGCCAGCAGCTTAACTAGCGGGTTTAGCACAGATACGCAGTATTTT	CASSLTSGFSTDTQYF
TRBD1	TRBJ1-2	TRBV6-1	15	NA	TGTGCCAGCAGGAAGGGACAGTGGGAGGCCTATGGCTACACCTTC	CASRKGQWEAYGYTF
NA	TRBJ2-1	TRBV11-3	15	NA	TGTGCCAGCAGCTCCCGGGGTGCCGCATACAATGAGCAGTTCTTC	CASSSRGAAYNEQFF
NA	TRBJ2-2	TRBV18	14	NA	TGTGCCAGCTCACCTGAGGGAGGTACCGGGGAGCTGTTTTTT	CASSPEGGTGELFF
TRBD1	TRBJ2-7	TRBV5-1	15	NA	TGCGCCAGCAGCTTGATGGCCCAGGGGGCGGGCGAGCAGTACTTC	CASSLMAQGAGEQYF
TRBD1	TRBJ1-2	TRBV2	14	few	TGTGCCAGCAGTGGGGACAGTTTCAACTATGGCTACACCTTC	CASSGDSFNYGYTF
NA	TRBJ2-1	TRBV11-3	14	NA	TGTGCCAGCAGCTTAGGCGGGATTTACAATGAGCAGTTCTTC	CASSLGGIYNEQFF
TRBD1	TRBJ2-1	TRBV5-4	15	few	TGTGCCAGCAGCTTGGGGGACAGGGACGGGAATGAGCAGTTCTTC	CASSLGDRDGNEQFF
NA	TRBJ2-1	TRBV7-9	16	NA	TGTGCCAGCAGCCAATTCCGGGGAGAGCGAATGAGTGAGCAGTTCTTC	CASSQFRGERMSEQFF